One sample yielded the 10 T cell receptor beta chains listed below, sequenced in a study of T cell responses to AZD1222 COVID-19 vaccine. The data were produced by immunoSEQ multiplex PCR, yet TCRdb's version contains in-frame clones alone and is incomplete. The table records more than 95,000 clones, about 87% of them present only once. The material sequenced was peripheral blood, taken on day 0 of AZD1222 vaccination. The receptors were sampled from an adult in good health.

The chain employs TRBV19 and TRBJ2-1; D might be TRBD2 (5 bases). This CDR3 is built from 11 residues. CDR1 is LNHDA, CDR2 SQIVND, per germline (reference sequence). The V and J ends lost 4 bases and 16 bases respectively, with 14 bases between them. The CDR3 nucleotides are TGTGCCAGTAGTAGGTGGGAGACCAAATTCTTC. It specifies CASSRWETKFF.

This clone was detected only once. The chain has TRBV7-9 and TRBJ1-1; tentatively, D is TRBD1 (5 bases). The germline V and J ends were trimmed by 5 bases and 5 bases, with 12 bases remaining between them. CDR3 length equals 13 residues. Germline V gene lookup returns CDR1 SEHNR and CDR2 FQNEAQ (reference sequence). The DNA of the CDR3 is TGTGCCAGCAGCCAGTACCGGGGGACTGAAGCTTTCTTT. This gives the protein CASSQYRGTEAFF.

This clone appeared a single time. In DNA, the CDR3 is TGTGCCAGCAGTCCCGACGGACGCACAGATACGCAGTATTTT. Translation: CASSPDGRTDTQYF. J is TRBJ2-3 and V is TRBV28, with no clear D. The CDR3 loop spans 14 amino acids. Germline values: CDR1 MDHEN, CDR2 SYDVKM. V lost 5 bases, J lost 1 base, and 10 bases lay in between.

The DNA of the CDR3 is TGTGCCAGCAGAAAGCCAGGGATCTCCTACGAGCAGTACTTC. It is translated as CASRKPGISYEQYF. The chain links TRBV25-1 to TRBJ2-7; weak D call: TRBD1 (5 bases). V lost 6 bases, J lost 0 bases, and 12 bases lay in between. Per germline, CDR1 MGHDK and CDR2 SYGVNS. The CDR3 is made up of 14 amino acids.

V and J are TRBV6-4 and TRBJ1-6, with 7 bases matching TRBD1. The V and J ends lost 5 bases and 5 bases, in that order; junction bases with no gene match: 3. The CDR3 covers 14 residues. Germline CDR1 and CDR2: MRHNA and SNTAGT. The CDR3 nucleotides read TGTGCCAGCAGTACCGGGACAGATAATTCACCCCTCCACTTT. This gives the protein CASSTGTDNSPLHF.

This sequence joins TRBV7-2 and TRBJ2-3; 11 nucleotides align to TRBD1. J lost 4 bases, V lost 3 bases, and 3 bases had no gene match. The CDR3 has 15 residues. Germline loops: CDR1 SGHTA, CDR2 FQGNSA. CDR3 amino acids: CASSFRTGGADTQYF. The CDR3 region has the DNA TGTGCCAGCAGCTTCCGGACAGGGGGCGCAGATACGCAGTATTTT.

The rearrangement joins TRBV12-5 to TRBJ2-3, with 8 positions matching TRBD1. CDR3 size: 17 residues. Trimming took 1 base from V and 4 from J; bases not matched to a gene: 10. Germline V CDR1 and CDR2: LGHNT, FRNRAP. The CDR3 coding sequence is TGTGCTAGTGGTTTGGGGCCGGACAGGGCGGGTGCAGATACGCAGTATTTT. Protein sequence: CASGLGPDRAGADTQYF.

The chain links TRBV18 to TRBJ2-1, with 10 bases matching TRBD1. Germline assignment: CDR1 KGHSH and CDR2 LQKENI. J lost 6 bases, V lost 3 bases, and 2 bases had no gene match. This CDR3 is 14 amino acids long. In DNA form, the CDR3 reads TGTGCCAGCTCACCTCGGACAGGGGGCAATGAGCAGTTCTTC. Protein: CASSPRTGGNEQFF.

The chain combines TRBV10-3 with TRBJ2-2; D remains unclear. Deletions cut 7 bases from V and 6 bases from J, with 6 bases between. The germline gives CDR1 ENHRY, CDR2 SYGVKD. The length of the CDR3 is 11 residues. The CDR3, as DNA: TGTGCCATCACATCCTCCGGGGAGCTGTTTTTT. It is translated as CAITSSGELFF.

The chain couples TRBV4-1 to TRBJ2-3; 7 bases line up with TRBD1. The length of the CDR3 is 16 residues. With V trimmed by 4 bases and J by 0 bases, 7 bases remained unmatched. The germline CDR1 and CDR2 sequences are MGHRA and YSYEKL. The CDR3 loop reads CASSLRTGTSTDTQYF. CDR3 DNA sequence: TGCGCCAGCAGCCTCCGGACAGGAACTAGCACAGATACGCAGTATTTT.